These T cell receptor beta chains were read from a single sample in a study of neurological immune-mediated disorders. Each CDR3 protein is one row after TCRdb ran MiXCR on the 5' RACE reads. In the table there are 30,000 to 35,000 distinct CDR3 sequences, about 4% of which are singletons. Sequenced sample: CD4+ T cells from blood. These receptors all come from a woman aged 35 to 49 in good health. Each CDR3 is given with its conserved first and last residue. Fields, in order: clone size, V gene, J gene, D gene, CDR3 protein, CDR3 DNA. D genes are given only for firm matches. Size tells how often a clone was seen (once, few, many) or the class of an expanded clone, and some rows leave it out.

many	TRBV10-3	TRBJ1-6	.	CAISGGNNSPLHF	TGTGCCATCAGTGGGGGGAACAATTCACCCCTCCACTTT
many	TRBV9	TRBJ1-5	.	CASSVGTVGQPQHF	TGTGCCAGCAGCGTAGGGACGGTAGGTCAGCCCCAGCATTTT
few	TRBV2	TRBJ2-3	TRBD2	CASSERRWASGGRGDTQYF	TGTGCCAGCAGTGAACGCCGCTGGGCTAGCGGGGGGAGGGGAGATACGCAGTATTTT
many	TRBV9	TRBJ2-7	TRBD2	CASSPTSGGIYEQYF	TGTGCCAGCAGCCCCACTAGCGGCGGAATCTACGAGCAGTACTTC
many	TRBV27	TRBJ2-5	.	CASSYTGRQETQYF	TGTGCCAGCAGTTATACAGGGAGGCAAGAGACCCAGTACTTC
many	TRBV2	TRBJ2-1	.	CASSEMGQYNEQFF	TGTGCCAGCAGTGAGATGGGTCAGTACAATGAGCAGTTCTTC
few	TRBV18	TRBJ2-2	.	CASSPPPLANTGELFF	TGTGCCAGCTCACCACCCCCACTGGCGAACACCGGGGAGCTGTTTTTT
many	TRBV5-1	TRBJ2-7	.	CASSLHFLSAASSYEQYF	TGCGCCAGCAGCTTGCATTTTCTCTCAGCGGCCTCCTCCTACGAGCAGTACTTC
many	TRBV14	TRBJ2-3	TRBD1	CASSPGQAWSTDTQYF	TGTGCCAGCAGCCCCGGACAGGCTTGGAGCACAGATACGCAGTATTTT
many	TRBV6-2/TRBV6-3	TRBJ1-5	.	CASSGITRNQPQHF	TGTGCCAGCAGTGGGATTACACGCAATCAGCCCCAGCATTTT
.	TRBV24-1	TRBJ2-1	TRBD1	CATSDPSHRGPMSNEQFF	TGTGCCACCAGTGATCCATCTCACAGGGGTCCAATGAGTAATGAGCAGTTCTTC
many	TRBV14	TRBJ2-7	.	CASSQDLGGGTYEQYF	TGTGCCAGCAGCCAAGATCTAGGTGGCGGAACCTACGAGCAGTACTTC
many	TRBV28	TRBJ2-1	TRBD2	CASTAQGTSGLKNEQFF	TGTGCCAGCACCGCCCAGGGGACTAGCGGGCTGAAGAATGAGCAGTTCTTC
many	TRBV7-9	TRBJ2-3	TRBD2	CASSSLTSGTLDTQYF	TGTGCCAGCAGCTCTCTAACTAGCGGGACTCTAGATACGCAGTATTTT
many	TRBV6-2/TRBV6-3	TRBJ2-2	.	CAGRSGRELFF	TGTGCCGGACGCTCGGGAAGGGAGCTGTTTTTT
many	TRBV4-2	TRBJ1-3	.	CASSLNQGNSGNTIYF	TGTGCCAGCAGCCTAAATCAGGGGAACTCTGGAAACACCATATATTTT
many	TRBV5-1	TRBJ1-1	.	CASSLNRANTEAFF	TGCGCCAGCAGCTTAAACAGGGCGAACACTGAAGCTTTCTTT
many	TRBV7-9	TRBJ2-5	.	CASSRWARETQYF	TGTGCCAGCAGCCGGTGGGCACGGGAGACCCAGTACTTC
many	TRBV5-1	TRBJ1-1	.	CASSLATDRGTEAFF	TGCGCCAGCAGCTTGGCCACGGATAGAGGCACTGAAGCTTTCTTT
many	TRBV20-1	TRBJ2-7	TRBD2	CSATTSVKPYEQYF	TGCAGTGCAACTACTAGCGTAAAACCTTACGAGCAGTACTTC
many	TRBV5-1	TRBJ1-5	TRBD1	CASSTEGQPNQPQHF	TGCGCCAGCAGCACGGAGGGACAGCCAAATCAGCCCCAGCATTTT
many	TRBV20-1	TRBJ2-2	.	CSAGPRTANTGELFF	TGCAGTGCAGGGCCTAGGACAGCAAACACCGGGGAGCTGTTTTTT
many	TRBV5-1	TRBJ1-5	.	CASSLGGSNQPQHF	TGCGCCAGCAGCTTAGGGGGGAGCAATCAGCCCCAGCATTTT
many	TRBV11-2	TRBJ1-2	.	CASSFPVGGKDGYTF	TGTGCCAGCAGCTTCCCCGTGGGAGGGAAAGATGGCTACACCTTC
many	TRBV5-4	TRBJ1-2	.	CASSLDRSPGYTF	TGTGCCAGCAGCTTGGACAGGTCGCCTGGCTACACCTTC
many	TRBV5-1	TRBJ2-3	.	CASSLSGGRDTQYF	TGCGCCAGCAGCTTGTCGGGGGGCCGAGATACGCAGTATTTT
many	TRBV5-1	TRBJ1-6	.	CASNDLPHGNSPLHF	TGCGCCAGCAACGATCTGCCGCATGGGAATTCACCCCTCCACTTT
many	TRBV20-1	TRBJ2-3	.	CSARKLGLLTDTQYF	TGCAGTGCCCGAAAACTCGGGTTACTCACAGATACGCAGTATTTT
medium-sized	TRBV12-3/TRBV12-4	TRBJ1-5	TRBD1	CASSHSRTGNHQPQHF	TGTGCCAGCAGCCATAGCAGGACAGGAAACCATCAGCCCCAGCATTTT
many	TRBV28	TRBJ2-1	.	CASSSVVGGEQFF	TGTGCCAGCAGCTCTGTCGTAGGTGGTGAGCAGTTCTTC
many	TRBV7-9	TRBJ2-1	.	CASSLEGLYNEQFF	TGTGCCAGCAGCTTAGAAGGGCTATACAATGAGCAGTTCTTC
many	TRBV20-1	TRBJ2-5	.	CSASSSGVPTLQETQYF	TGCAGTGCTAGTTCCTCAGGGGTGCCAACCCTCCAAGAGACCCAGTACTTC
many	TRBV18	TRBJ1-5	.	CASSLWGGQPQHF	TGTGCCAGCTCTCTATGGGGCGGCCAGCCCCAGCATTTT
many	TRBV5-6	TRBJ1-4	TRBD1	CASSFGQGSEKLFF	TGTGCCAGCAGTTTCGGACAGGGGAGTGAAAAACTGTTTTTT
.	TRBV6-5	TRBJ2-7	TRBD1	CASSPYGTGTPLYEQYF	TGTGCCAGCAGTCCGTACGGGACAGGGACGCCTTTATACGAGCAGTACTTC
many	TRBV14	TRBJ2-2	TRBD2	CASSHLRTSGATGELFF	TGTGCCAGCAGCCACCTCCGGACTAGCGGGGCAACCGGGGAGCTGTTTTTT
many	TRBV7-8	TRBJ1-1	.	CASSLETLMNTEAFF	TGTGCCAGCAGCTTAGAGACGCTCATGAACACTGAAGCTTTCTTT
many	TRBV7-2	TRBJ2-7	.	CASSYSATSRAYEQYF	TGTGCCAGCAGCTACTCCGCTACTTCGAGGGCCTACGAGCAGTACTTC
many	TRBV29-1	TRBJ1-1	TRBD1	CSAGQGMNTEAFF	TGCAGCGCCGGACAGGGGATGAACACTGAAGCTTTCTTT